One and the same sample provided the 18 T cell receptor beta chains below, sequenced in a study of blood T cell repertoires in COVID-19. Some clones are missing from TCRdb's copy, which holds only in-frame ones; the method was immunoSEQ multiplex PCR. The table has around 150,000 clones, approximately 80% seen once. Sequenced: peripheral blood. The receptors derive from a man between 65 and 85 years old with acute or convalescent COVID-19.

The genes are TRBV5-4 and TRBJ2-2, with D perhaps matching TRBD1 (6 bases). Germline CDR1 and CDR2: SGHNT and YYREEE (reference sequence). The CDR3 length is 14 residues. The V end lost 2 bases, the J end lost 4 bases, and 9 bases lay between the germline ends. The CDR3 nucleotides are TGTGCCAGCAGCTTCGGACAGACCACCGGGGAGCTGTTTTTT. Translation gives CASSFGQTTGELFF.

The J gene is TRBJ2-7, the V gene TRBV28; 7 positions agree with TRBD1. CDR3 length: 14 residues. Losses at the gene ends were 8 bases for V and 3 bases for J; bases not matched to a gene: 10. CDR1 is MDHEN and CDR2 is SYDVKM in the germline V gene. The CDR3 bases are TGTGCCAGCCTCCAAGGGGGCTCACTCTACGAGCAGTACTTC. Its translation: CASLQGGSLYEQYF.

The chain recombines TRBV11-2 with TRBJ2-2; 13 bases are shared with TRBD2. This CDR3 is 17 amino acids long. Germline CDR1 and CDR2: SGHAT and FQNNGV. Unmatched junction bases numbered 7, after V lost 4 bases and J lost 5 bases. As DNA, the CDR3 is TGTGCCAGCAGCTCCGGACTAGCGGGGGCCGGGACCGGGGAGCTGTTTTTT. Encoded protein: CASSSGLAGAGTGELFF.

The chain recombines TRBV5-1 with TRBJ1-2; no clear D gene. The V end was cut by 0 bases, the J end by 8 bases, with 14 bases between. CDR1 is SGHRS, CDR2 YFSETQ, per germline. CDR3 length: 14 amino acids. CDR3 DNA: TGCGCCAGCAGCTTGGGCCCTGGCGGAGTCGGCTACACCTTC. Protein sequence: CASSLGPGGVGYTF.

The chain is built from TRBV9 and TRBJ1-2, with D perhaps matching TRBD1 (6 bases). Germline V gene sequence: CDR1 SGDLS, CDR2 YYNGEE. V lost 4 bases, J lost 1 base, and 14 bases lay in between. The CDR3 contains 15 residues. The CDR3 DNA sequence: TGTGCCAGCAGCCCCGGGGGGGCCAATAACTATGGCTACACCTTC. The encoded protein is CASSPGGANNYGYTF.

The chain recombines TRBV27 with TRBJ1-5; TRBD1 matches at 8 bases. This CDR3 contains 17 residues. V shed 5 bases, J shed 0 bases, and the junction held 9 bases outside the gene matches. The V gene's germline CDR1 is MNHEY and CDR2 SMNVEV (reference sequence). The CDR3 spells CASSLYRDRFSNQPQHF. The CDR3 DNA follows: TGTGCCAGCAGTCTCTACCGGGACAGGTTTAGCAATCAGCCCCAGCATTTT.

This clone was recorded a few times. The CDR3 DNA reads TGTGCCAGCAGTCCGGGGCGGACTAGCGGGGTCAGCTCCTACGAGCAGTACTTC. It encodes CASSPGRTSGVSSYEQYF. V is TRBV6-6 and J is TRBJ2-7; 12 bases are shared with TRBD2. CDR1 and CDR2 (germline): MNHNY, SVGAGI (reference sequence). CDR3 size: 18 residues. After removal of 5 bases from V and 0 bases from J, the junction contained 11 bases not matched to a gene.

Only one count was recorded for this clone. The V and J genes are TRBV29-1 and TRBJ1-1; D gene ambiguous. The CDR3 sequence is 12 residues long. CDR1 is SQVTM and CDR2 is ANQGSEA in the germline V gene. V lost 7 bases, J lost 2 bases, and 11 bases lay in between. CDR3 in DNA: TGCAGCGCCGGGTCCACCAACACTGAAGCTTTCTTT. It is translated as CSAGSTNTEAFF.

This clone was observed once. The chain uses TRBV29-1 and TRBJ1-1, with D tentatively TRBD1 (5 bases). With 7 bases removed from V and 0 bases from J, the gap between germline ends came to 18 bases. CDR1 is SQVTM and CDR2 is ANQGSEA in the germline V gene. The CDR3 contains 15 residues. The CDR3 nucleotides are TGCAGCGCCGGGTTCGGGGGGTCTATGAACACTGAAGCTTTCTTT. Protein sequence: CSAGFGGSMNTEAFF.

The rearrangement joins TRBV5-1 to TRBJ2-3; the match to TRBD1 covers 10 bases. The CDR3 spans 13 residues. From germline, CDR1 is SGHRS and CDR2 YFSETQ. With 4 bases clipped from V and 4 bases from J, the junction kept 0 bases outside the gene matches. This CDR3 reads CASSGQGADTQYF. For the CDR3, the DNA is TGCGCCAGCAGCGGACAGGGGGCAGATACGCAGTATTTT.

The chain joins TRBV4-2 to TRBJ2-7, with 7 bases fitting TRBD1. CDR1 LGHNA and CDR2 YNFKEQ come from the germline V gene. The CDR3 has 16 residues. J gave up 2 bases and V 0 bases, and 7 bases lay outside the gene matches. CDR3 residues: CASSQDRGFSTYEQYF. CDR3 DNA: TGTGCCAGCAGCCAAGACAGGGGGTTCTCTACCTACGAGCAGTACTTC.

This clone appeared once. This chain connects TRBV5-1 to TRBJ2-7; D is uncertain. V lost 3 bases to trimming and J lost 2 bases, with 15 bases between them. The CDR3 runs 15 residues. Germline V gene lookup returns CDR1 SGHRS and CDR2 YFSETQ. The DNA for the CDR3 is TGCGCCAGCAGCTCAGGCCCCAGGTGGGCCTACGAGCAGTACTTC. Translated, it gives CASSSGPRWAYEQYF.

The chain carries TRBV11-3 and TRBJ2-2, with 10 bases matching TRBD2. The germline CDR1 and CDR2 sequences are SGHNT and YENEEA. This CDR3 comprises 16 residues. The V segment lost 5 bases and the J segment 4 bases; nucleotides outside the gene matches: 7. The CDR3 DNA follows: TGTGCCAGCAGCCCCAGCGGGAGGGCCTCCACCGGGGAGCTGTTTTTT. As protein: CASSPSGRASTGELFF.

This chain connects TRBV30 to TRBJ1-1; possibly TRBD1 for D (6 bases). This CDR3 region has 14 residues. V shed 3 bases and J shed 3 bases, with 14 bases lying between them. The V gene's germline CDR1 is GTSNPN and CDR2 SVGIG (reference sequence). The CDR3 here is CAWRVRGSDTEAFF. CDR3 coding DNA: TGTGCCTGGAGAGTGAGGGGGTCGGACACTGAAGCTTTCTTT.

V and J are TRBV11-3 and TRBJ2-1; TRBD1 matches 8 bases. The V segment lost 2 bases and the J segment 6 bases; nucleotides outside the gene matches: 3. The CDR3 totals 14 residues. Germline-derived CDR1 and CDR2 are SGHNT and YENEEA. CDR3 loop: CASSLRQGINEQFF. CDR3 bases: TGTGCCAGCAGCTTACGACAGGGGATCAATGAGCAGTTCTTC.

The chain is built from TRBV5-1 and TRBJ1-4; D not certain. The germline CDR1 and CDR2 sequences are SGHRS and YFSETQ. CDR3 length: 14 residues. Between the trimmed V and J ends, which lost 0 bases and 5 bases, there was a span of 8 bases. This CDR3 is CASSLVGGNEKLFF. DNA of the CDR3: TGCGCCAGCAGCTTGGTTGGAGGGAATGAAAAACTGTTTTTT.

The CDR3 DNA reads as TGCGCCAGCAGCACGGGACAGGAATATGGCTACACCTTC. Protein sequence: CASSTGQEYGYTF. The rearrangement uses TRBV5-1 and TRBJ1-2; TRBD1 matches 8 bases. CDR3 length: 13 residues. The ends lost 4 bases at V and 5 bases at J; junction bases unmatched: 4. Germline V gives CDR1 SGHRS, CDR2 YFSETQ.

On this clone: The junction departs from the called germline gene at one end, perhaps through a read error. V and J are TRBV7-7 and TRBJ2-1; TRBD1 is a possible D gene (6 bases). This CDR3 region has 14 residues. CDR1 SSHAT and CDR2 FNYEAQ come from the germline V gene (reference sequence). The CDR3 nucleotides read TGTGCTAGCAGCGGAACCGGGACAAGGAATGAGCAGTTCTTC. Translation gives CASSGTGTRNEQFF.